Listed below are T cell receptor beta chains from one sample, sequenced in a study of blood T cell repertoires in COVID-19. This table comes from immunoSEQ multiplex PCR, and its TCRdb copy is limited to in-frame clones, with some not included. The sample has about 260,000 clones, approximately 90% seen once. Sequences were obtained from PBMCs or T cells enriched from blood (not recorded which). These receptor sequences come from a man aged 45-65 years who had been exposed to COVID-19. Both conserved end residues are part of each CDR3. A D gene is named only where the DNA matches it firmly. A row's size may be missing; if present it is once, few, many or a size class.

d_call j_call clone_size v_call cdr3_aa cdr3_nt
. TRBJ2-3 . TRBV18 CASSPVSSSDTQYF TGTGCCAGCTCACCAGTCTCTAGCTCGGATACGCAGTATTTT
TRBD2 TRBJ2-1 . TRBV5-1 CASSLAGLGREQFF TGCGCCAGCAGCCTAGCGGGATTAGGTCGGGAGCAGTTCTTC
. TRBJ2-3 once TRBV7-2 CASSHSWYSTDTQYF TGTGCCAGCAGCCACAGCTGGTATAGCACAGATACGCAGTATTTT
. TRBJ1-6 few TRBV9 CASSLRDSPLHF TGTGCCAGCAGCCTGAGGGATTCACCCCTCCACTTT
. TRBJ2-5 . TRBV10-1 CASSEVSQETQYF TGCGCCAGCAGTGAGGTTAGCCAAGAGACCCAGTACTTC
. TRBJ2-7 . TRBV18 CASSPSYGGTYEQYF TGTGCCAGCTCACCGTCTTACGGCGGTACCTACGAGCAGTACTTC
. TRBJ1-2 few TRBV6-4 CASRREGRPNYGYTF TGTGCCAGCAGGAGGGAGGGACGTCCCAACTATGGCTACACCTTC
TRBD1 TRBJ2-3 . TRBV27 CASSFPFTGVPDTQYF TGTGCCAGCAGTTTCCCATTCACAGGGGTCCCAGATACGCAGTATTTT
. TRBJ2-4 . TRBV3-1/TRBV3-2 CASSQSTAKNIQYF TGTGCCAGCAGCCAGTCGACAGCAAAAAACATTCAGTACTTC
. TRBJ1-3 once TRBV18 CASSPSGVSSGNTIYF TGTGCCAGCTCACCAAGCGGTGTCTCGTCTGGAAACACCATATATTTT
. TRBJ1-4 . TRBV2 CASSDSGVATNEKLFF TGTGCCAGCAGTGATTCGGGGGTAGCAACTAATGAAAAACTGTTTTTT
TRBD1 TRBJ1-4 . TRBV15 CATSRDRDRVKLFF TGTGCCACCAGCAGAGACCGGGACAGGGTAAAACTGTTTTTT
. TRBJ2-6 few TRBV24-1 CATSDSTGANVLTF TGTGCCACCAGTGATTCCACTGGGGCCAACGTCCTGACTTTC
. TRBJ1-1 . TRBV18 CASSPPGKKQGNTEAFF TGTGCCAGCTCACCACCGGGGAAGAAACAGGGGAACACTGAAGCTTTCTTT
. TRBJ2-2 . TRBV3-1/TRBV3-2 CASSLAGFPGELFF TGTGCCAGCAGCCTAGCAGGGTTTCCCGGGGAGCTGTTTTTT
. TRBJ2-7 . TRBV2 CASTWEEAYEQYF TGTGCCAGCACCTGGGAGGAAGCCTACGAGCAGTACTTC
. TRBJ1-2 . TRBV15 CATSRDRGNGGYTF TGTGCCACCAGCAGAGACAGGGGAAATGGTGGCTACACCTTC
. TRBJ1-6 . TRBV2 CASSVALNSPLHF TGTGCCAGCAGTGTGGCCCTGAATTCACCCCTCCACTTT
TRBD2 TRBJ2-3 . TRBV9 CASSPRTSGGLDGTQYF TGTGCCAGCAGCCCACGGACTAGCGGGGGGCTGGATGGTACGCAGTATTTT
. TRBJ2-5 . TRBV20-1 CSASGREETQYF TGCAGTGCTAGTGGCAGGGAAGAGACCCAGTACTTC
. TRBJ2-3 . TRBV15 CATSRVSGTTPTDTQYF TGTGCCACCAGCAGAGTATCTGGGACAACACCCACAGATACGCAGTATTTT